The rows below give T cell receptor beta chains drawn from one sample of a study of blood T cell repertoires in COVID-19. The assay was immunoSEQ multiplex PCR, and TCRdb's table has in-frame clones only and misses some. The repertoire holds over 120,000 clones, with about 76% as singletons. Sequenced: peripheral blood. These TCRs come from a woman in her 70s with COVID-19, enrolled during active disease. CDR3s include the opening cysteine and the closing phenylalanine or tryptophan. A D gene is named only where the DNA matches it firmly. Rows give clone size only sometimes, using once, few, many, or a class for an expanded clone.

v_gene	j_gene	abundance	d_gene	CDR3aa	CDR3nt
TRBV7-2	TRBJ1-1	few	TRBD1	CASSLAFSGTVWSINDTEAFF	TGTGCCAGCAGCTTAGCCTTCTCCGGGACAGTTTGGTCAATTAACGACACTGAAGCTTTCTTT
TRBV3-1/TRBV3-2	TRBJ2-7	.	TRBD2	CASSQEGDYGYEQYF	TGTGCCAGCAGCCAAGAAGGGGACTACGGCTACGAGCAGTACTTC
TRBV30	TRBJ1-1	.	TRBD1	CAWRGQLNTEAFF	TGTGCCTGGAGGGGACAGCTGAACACTGAAGCTTTCTTT
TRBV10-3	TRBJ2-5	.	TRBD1	CAISETGTGARGTQYF	TGTGCCATCAGTGAGACCGGGACAGGGGCTCGGGGGACCCAGTACTTC
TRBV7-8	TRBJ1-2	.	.	CASSLGGFGSVGGYTF	TGTGCCAGCAGCTTAGGAGGGTTCGGGTCAGTGGGTGGCTACACCTTC
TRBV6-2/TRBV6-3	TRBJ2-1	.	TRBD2	CASSPRGASGGAAWDEQFF	TGTGCCAGCAGTCCCCGGGGGGCTAGCGGGGGGGCCGCGTGGGATGAGCAGTTCTTC
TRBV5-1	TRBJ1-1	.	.	CASSLPAGTEAFF	TGCGCCAGCAGCCTCCCAGCGGGCACTGAAGCTTTCTTT
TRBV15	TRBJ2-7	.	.	CATSRPSRAEQYF	TGTGCCACCAGCAGACCGTCCCGCGCCGAGCAGTACTTC
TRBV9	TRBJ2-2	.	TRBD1	CASSGTGANTGELFF	TGTGCCAGCAGCGGGACAGGGGCGAACACCGGGGAGCTGTTTTTT
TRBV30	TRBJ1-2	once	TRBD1	CARTGEGYGYTF	TGTGCCCGGACAGGGGAGGGTTACGGCTACACCTTC
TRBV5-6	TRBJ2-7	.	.	CASSLPNYEQYF	TGTGCCAGCAGTCTACCGAACTACGAGCAGTACTTC
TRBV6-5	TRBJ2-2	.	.	CASSQHGELFF	TGTGCCAGCAGTCAACACGGGGAGCTGTTTTTT
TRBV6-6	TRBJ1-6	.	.	CASSQQGQGSSPLHF	TGTGCCAGCAGCCAGCAGGGGCAGGGAAGTTCACCCCTCCACTTT
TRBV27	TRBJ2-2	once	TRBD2	CASSTGTSGGSTGELFF	TGTGCCAGCAGTACCGGGACTAGCGGGGGGTCCACCGGGGAGCTGTTTTTT
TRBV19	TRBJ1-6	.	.	CASKGGSYNSPLHF	TGTGCCAGTAAGGGAGGCTCCTATAATTCACCCCTCCACTTT
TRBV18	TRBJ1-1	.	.	CASSGQMNTEAFF	TGTGCCAGCTCAGGGCAGATGAACACTGAAGCTTTCTTT
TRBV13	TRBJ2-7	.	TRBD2	CASSLGHRRASGGAGQYF	TGTGCCAGCAGCTTAGGCCATCGCCGGGCTAGCGGGGGGGCTGGGCAGTACTTC
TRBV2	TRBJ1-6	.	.	CASSGEEGFGSPLHF	TGTGCCAGCAGCGGGGAGGAGGGGTTTGGCTCACCCCTCCACTTT
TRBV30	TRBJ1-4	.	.	CAWGPGVTNEKLFF	TGTGCCTGGGGCCCGGGGGTCACTAATGAAAAACTGTTTTTT
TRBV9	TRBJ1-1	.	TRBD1	CASNRALDRGTEAFF	TGTGCCAGCAACAGGGCCCTGGACAGGGGGACTGAAGCTTTCTTT
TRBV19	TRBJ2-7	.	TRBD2	CASSMFSSGGYEQYF	TGTGCCAGTAGTATGTTCTCTAGCGGGGGCTACGAGCAGTACTTC
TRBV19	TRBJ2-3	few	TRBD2	CASSREGFGTDTQYF	TGTGCCAGTAGTAGGGAGGGTTTTGGCACAGATACGCAGTATTTT
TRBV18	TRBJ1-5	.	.	CASSPTGDNQPQHF	TGTGCCAGCTCACCAACGGGGGACAATCAGCCCCAGCATTTT
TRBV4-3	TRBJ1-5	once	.	CASSPVGARQPQHF	TGCGCCAGCAGCCCTGTAGGGGCGCGTCAGCCCCAGCATTTT
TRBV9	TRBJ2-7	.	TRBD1	CASSVAPDRGHEQYF	TGTGCCAGCAGCGTAGCCCCTGACAGGGGTCACGAGCAGTACTTC
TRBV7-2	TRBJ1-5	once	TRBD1	CASRGRGPNQPQHF	TGTGCCAGCAGAGGCAGGGGGCCCAATCAGCCCCAGCATTTT
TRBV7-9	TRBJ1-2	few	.	CASSFDTPNYGYTF	TGTGCCAGCAGCTTTGACACCCCTAACTATGGCTACACCTTC
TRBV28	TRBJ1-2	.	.	CASSSGNYGYTF	TGTGCCAGCAGTTCAGGGAACTATGGCTACACCTTC
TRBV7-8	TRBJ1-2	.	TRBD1	CASSRGGTGGSLYGYTF	TGTGCCAGCAGCCGAGGGGGGACAGGGGGCTCTCTCTATGGCTACACCTTC
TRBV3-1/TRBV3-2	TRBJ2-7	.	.	CASGTHPSSYEQYF	TGTGCCAGCGGGACACATCCGAGCTCCTACGAGCAGTACTTC
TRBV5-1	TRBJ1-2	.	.	CASSFSGEGYGYTF	TGCGCCAGCAGCTTTTCTGGGGAGGGCTATGGCTACACCTTC
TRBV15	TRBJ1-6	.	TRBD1	CATSPGGGTPLHF	TGTGCCACCAGTCCAGGGGGTGGGACACCCCTCCACTTT
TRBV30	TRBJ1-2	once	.	CAWSRGFGYTF	TGTGCCTGGAGTAGGGGGTTTGGCTACACCTTC
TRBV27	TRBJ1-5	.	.	CASSSEGVGQPQHF	TGTGCCAGCAGTAGCGAGGGAGTTGGTCAGCCCCAGCATTTT
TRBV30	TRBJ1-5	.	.	CAWNARGGRGNQPQHF	TGTGCCTGGAACGCCCGCGGGGGGAGAGGCAATCAGCCCCAGCATTTT
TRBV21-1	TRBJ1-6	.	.	CASSGRTGDNSPLHF	TGTGCCAGCAGCGGTAGGACAGGAGATAATTCACCCCTCCACTTT
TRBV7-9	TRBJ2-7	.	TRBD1	CASSSGQVSREQYF	TGTGCCAGCAGCTCGGGACAGGTGTCGCGCGAGCAGTACTTC